This entry describes one T cell receptor (beta chain). The sample originates from a study of blood T cell repertoires in COVID-19. The protocol was immunoSEQ multiplex PCR, while the TCRdb copy is restricted to in-frame clones and leaves out a portion. In the table there are about 50,000 clones, 89% of which are singletons. V gave up 5 bases and J gave up 7 bases; unmatched junction bases: 3. Germline CDR1 reads SNHLY; CDR2 reads FYNNEI. The CDR3 covers 12 residues. The sequencing sample was made of peripheral blood. The genes are TRBV2 and TRBJ1-1; 8 nucleotides align to TRBD1. This receptor was obtained from a human donor in a cohort sampled during active COVID-19. CDR3 DNA: TGTGCCAGCAGTAGAGACAGGGGTGAAGCTTTCTTT. This codes for CASSRDRGEAFF.